A selection of T cell receptor beta chains follows, all from one sample in a study of shared clonotypes between healthy human individuals. Using immunoSEQ multiplex PCR, the repertoire was profiled, and TCRdb retains in-frame clones only, with some absent. Among about 2.4 million clones listed, approximately 94% were seen once. Sequencing was done on a sample of naive CD4+ T cells from PBMCs. Receptors were obtained from a young man in good health. Some clones in this sample may be carry-over from other donors' samples. Each CDR3 is given with its conserved first and last residue. Each record gives: CDR3 protein, CDR3 DNA, V gene, clone size, J gene, D gene. D genes are given only for firm matches. Some rows have no size entry. The others give once, few or many, or a class for an expanded clone.

CDR3: CASSLASGSGEKLFF
DNA: TGTGCCAGCAGCTTAGCTAGCGGTTCGGGCGAAAAACTGTTTTTT
V: TRBV7-9
size: .
J: TRBJ1-4
D: .

CDR3: CSVGRTLGQGVLINEQFF
DNA: TGCAGCGTTGGACGAACGCTGGGACAGGGGGTATTGATCAATGAGCAGTTCTTC
V: TRBV29-1
size: .
J: TRBJ2-1
D: TRBD1

CDR3: CSVRLNFETQYF
DNA: TGCAGCGTTAGGCTCAATTTCGAGACCCAGTACTTC
V: TRBV29-1
size: .
J: TRBJ2-5
D: .

CDR3: CASQARAKGYTF
DNA: TGTGCCAGCCAAGCCAGGGCAAAGGGCTACACCTTC
V: TRBV19
size: .
J: TRBJ1-2
D: .

CDR3: CASSPTSGNRETQYF
DNA: TGTGCCAGCAGTCCCACTAGCGGGAATAGAGAGACCCAGTACTTC
V: TRBV28
size: .
J: TRBJ2-5
D: TRBD2

CDR3: CASSLAPGNSPLHF
DNA: TGTGCCAGCAGCTTAGCGCCTGGCAATTCACCCCTCCACTTT
V: TRBV7-9
size: .
J: TRBJ1-6
D: .

CDR3: CASSLSGPHRGGTEAFF
DNA: TGTGCCAGCAGTTTATCAGGGCCCCACAGGGGCGGCACTGAAGCTTTCTTT
V: TRBV27
size: .
J: TRBJ1-1
D: TRBD1

CDR3: CASSLGLAEYNEQFF
DNA: TGTGCCAGCAGCTTAGGGCTAGCGGAGTACAATGAGCAGTTCTTC
V: TRBV7-8
size: .
J: TRBJ2-1
D: TRBD2

CDR3: CASGASRMGTDTQYF
DNA: TGTGCTAGTGGTGCCTCTAGGATGGGCACAGATACGCAGTATTTT
V: TRBV12-5
size: once
J: TRBJ2-3
D: .

CDR3: CASSLPGQGYNEQFF
DNA: TGTGCCAGCAGCCTACCGGGACAGGGCTACAATGAGCAGTTCTTC
V: TRBV11-2
size: .
J: TRBJ2-1
D: TRBD1

CDR3: CASSLSGINEQFF
DNA: TGCGCCAGCTCCCTTAGCGGGATCAATGAGCAGTTCTTC
V: TRBV5-1
size: .
J: TRBJ2-1
D: TRBD2

CDR3: CAATGTGGVYEQYF
DNA: TGTGCCGCGACCGGGACAGGGGGCGTCTACGAGCAGTACTTC
V: TRBV6-1
size: .
J: TRBJ2-7
D: TRBD1

CDR3: CAWLGSYGYTF
DNA: TGTGCCTGGCTCGGGAGCTATGGCTACACCTTC
V: TRBV30
size: few
J: TRBJ1-2
D: .

CDR3: CASSIWVMSGNGYTF
DNA: TGTGCCAGTAGTATCTGGGTGATGTCCGGGAATGGCTACACCTTC
V: TRBV19
size: .
J: TRBJ1-2
D: .

CDR3: CASSGTDRVGYTF
DNA: TGTGCCAGCAGTGGGACTGACAGGGTCGGCTACACCTTC
V: TRBV6-1
size: .
J: TRBJ1-2
D: TRBD1

CDR3: CASSLGTASTGYTDTQYF
DNA: TGTGCCAGCAGCCTAGGGACAGCCTCCACAGGATACACAGATACGCAGTATTTT
V: TRBV7-9
size: .
J: TRBJ2-3
D: TRBD1

CDR3: CASRMGRSTRDTEAFF
DNA: TGTGCCAGCAGGATGGGGCGCAGCACGAGGGACACTGAAGCTTTCTTT
V: TRBV5-6
size: .
J: TRBJ1-1
D: .

CDR3: CATSRGTSGVNEQFF
DNA: TGTGCCACCAGCAGAGGGACTAGCGGAGTAAATGAGCAGTTCTTC
V: TRBV15
size: .
J: TRBJ2-1
D: TRBD2

CDR3: CASSLVGGGTQYF
DNA: TGTGCCAGCAGCTTAGTTGGAGGAGGGACCCAGTACTTC
V: TRBV11-3
size: .
J: TRBJ2-5
D: .

CDR3: CASSFKGLPEKLFF
DNA: TGCGCCAGCAGCTTTAAGGGCCTACCTGAAAAACTGTTTTTT
V: TRBV5-1
size: .
J: TRBJ1-4
D: .

CDR3: CASTLGTSGLYEQYF
DNA: TGTGCCAGTACCCTTGGGACTAGCGGGCTGTACGAGCAGTACTTC
V: TRBV19
size: .
J: TRBJ2-7
D: TRBD2

CDR3: CASSFGVQPLHF
DNA: TGTGCCAGCAGTTTCGGGGTTCAGCCCCTCCACTTT
V: TRBV28
size: once
J: TRBJ1-6
D: .

CDR3: CASSAAYNEQFF
DNA: TGTGCCAGCAGTGCCGCGTACAATGAGCAGTTCTTC
V: TRBV27
size: .
J: TRBJ2-1
D: .

CDR3: CASSQTGLTTDTQYF
DNA: TGCGCCAGCAGCCAGACGGGACTCACCACAGATACGCAGTATTTT
V: TRBV4-1
size: .
J: TRBJ2-3
D: .

CDR3: CASSDGNSGNTIYF
DNA: TGTGCCAGCAGTGATGGGAATTCTGGAAACACCATATATTTT
V: TRBV2
size: .
J: TRBJ1-3
D: .

CDR3: CASSLGGQGLYEQYF
DNA: TGTGCCAGCAGCTTAGGGGGACAGGGGTTGTACGAGCAGTACTTC
V: TRBV7-3
size: .
J: TRBJ2-7
D: TRBD1

CDR3: CASSLDVQGWTSYEQYF
DNA: TGTGCCAGCAGCTTAGACGTCCAGGGGTGGACCTCCTACGAGCAGTACTTC
V: TRBV7-2
size: .
J: TRBJ2-7
D: .

CDR3: CASSVNRGLNTEAFF
DNA: TGTGCCAGCAGCGTGAATCGGGGACTTAACACTGAAGCTTTCTTT
V: TRBV6-5
size: .
J: TRBJ1-1
D: .

CDR3: CASSWTSGRVGHEQYF
DNA: TGCGCCAGCAGCTGGACTAGCGGGAGGGTTGGCCACGAGCAGTACTTC
V: TRBV5-1
size: .
J: TRBJ2-7
D: TRBD2

CDR3: CASSFHGTAMNTEAFF
DNA: TGTGCCAGCAGTTTCCACGGGACAGCGATGAACACTGAAGCTTTCTTT
V: TRBV27
size: .
J: TRBJ1-1
D: TRBD1

CDR3: CATFKGGAYGANVLTF
DNA: TGTGCCACCTTTAAAGGGGGCGCTTATGGGGCCAACGTCCTGACTTTC
V: TRBV19
size: .
J: TRBJ2-6
D: TRBD1

CDR3: CASNDQEGIAQHF
DNA: TGTGCCAGCAATGACCAGGAGGGAATAGCCCAGCATTTT
V: TRBV6-1
size: .
J: TRBJ1-5
D: .

CDR3: CASSKAGREPGNQPQHF
DNA: TGTGCCAGCAGCAAAGCGGGGAGGGAACCGGGCAATCAGCCCCAGCATTTT
V: TRBV21-1
size: .
J: TRBJ1-5
D: .

CDR3: CASSSPGPIRGQYF
DNA: TGTGCCAGCAGCTCTCCGGGCCCCATACGGGGGCAGTACTTC
V: TRBV7-2
size: .
J: TRBJ2-7
D: .

CDR3: CASRAGQGSNQPQHF
DNA: TGCGCCAGCAGGGCGGGACAGGGGAGCAATCAGCCCCAGCATTTT
V: TRBV10-2
size: .
J: TRBJ1-5
D: TRBD1

CDR3: CASEAGRVSEQYF
DNA: TGTGCCTCTGAGGCAGGGCGTGTCAGCGAGCAGTACTTC
V: TRBV6-1
size: .
J: TRBJ2-7
D: .

CDR3: CASSPSGANTGELFF
DNA: TGCGCCAGCAGCCCTAGCGGGGCGAACACCGGGGAGCTGTTTTTT
V: TRBV5-1
size: .
J: TRBJ2-2
D: TRBD2